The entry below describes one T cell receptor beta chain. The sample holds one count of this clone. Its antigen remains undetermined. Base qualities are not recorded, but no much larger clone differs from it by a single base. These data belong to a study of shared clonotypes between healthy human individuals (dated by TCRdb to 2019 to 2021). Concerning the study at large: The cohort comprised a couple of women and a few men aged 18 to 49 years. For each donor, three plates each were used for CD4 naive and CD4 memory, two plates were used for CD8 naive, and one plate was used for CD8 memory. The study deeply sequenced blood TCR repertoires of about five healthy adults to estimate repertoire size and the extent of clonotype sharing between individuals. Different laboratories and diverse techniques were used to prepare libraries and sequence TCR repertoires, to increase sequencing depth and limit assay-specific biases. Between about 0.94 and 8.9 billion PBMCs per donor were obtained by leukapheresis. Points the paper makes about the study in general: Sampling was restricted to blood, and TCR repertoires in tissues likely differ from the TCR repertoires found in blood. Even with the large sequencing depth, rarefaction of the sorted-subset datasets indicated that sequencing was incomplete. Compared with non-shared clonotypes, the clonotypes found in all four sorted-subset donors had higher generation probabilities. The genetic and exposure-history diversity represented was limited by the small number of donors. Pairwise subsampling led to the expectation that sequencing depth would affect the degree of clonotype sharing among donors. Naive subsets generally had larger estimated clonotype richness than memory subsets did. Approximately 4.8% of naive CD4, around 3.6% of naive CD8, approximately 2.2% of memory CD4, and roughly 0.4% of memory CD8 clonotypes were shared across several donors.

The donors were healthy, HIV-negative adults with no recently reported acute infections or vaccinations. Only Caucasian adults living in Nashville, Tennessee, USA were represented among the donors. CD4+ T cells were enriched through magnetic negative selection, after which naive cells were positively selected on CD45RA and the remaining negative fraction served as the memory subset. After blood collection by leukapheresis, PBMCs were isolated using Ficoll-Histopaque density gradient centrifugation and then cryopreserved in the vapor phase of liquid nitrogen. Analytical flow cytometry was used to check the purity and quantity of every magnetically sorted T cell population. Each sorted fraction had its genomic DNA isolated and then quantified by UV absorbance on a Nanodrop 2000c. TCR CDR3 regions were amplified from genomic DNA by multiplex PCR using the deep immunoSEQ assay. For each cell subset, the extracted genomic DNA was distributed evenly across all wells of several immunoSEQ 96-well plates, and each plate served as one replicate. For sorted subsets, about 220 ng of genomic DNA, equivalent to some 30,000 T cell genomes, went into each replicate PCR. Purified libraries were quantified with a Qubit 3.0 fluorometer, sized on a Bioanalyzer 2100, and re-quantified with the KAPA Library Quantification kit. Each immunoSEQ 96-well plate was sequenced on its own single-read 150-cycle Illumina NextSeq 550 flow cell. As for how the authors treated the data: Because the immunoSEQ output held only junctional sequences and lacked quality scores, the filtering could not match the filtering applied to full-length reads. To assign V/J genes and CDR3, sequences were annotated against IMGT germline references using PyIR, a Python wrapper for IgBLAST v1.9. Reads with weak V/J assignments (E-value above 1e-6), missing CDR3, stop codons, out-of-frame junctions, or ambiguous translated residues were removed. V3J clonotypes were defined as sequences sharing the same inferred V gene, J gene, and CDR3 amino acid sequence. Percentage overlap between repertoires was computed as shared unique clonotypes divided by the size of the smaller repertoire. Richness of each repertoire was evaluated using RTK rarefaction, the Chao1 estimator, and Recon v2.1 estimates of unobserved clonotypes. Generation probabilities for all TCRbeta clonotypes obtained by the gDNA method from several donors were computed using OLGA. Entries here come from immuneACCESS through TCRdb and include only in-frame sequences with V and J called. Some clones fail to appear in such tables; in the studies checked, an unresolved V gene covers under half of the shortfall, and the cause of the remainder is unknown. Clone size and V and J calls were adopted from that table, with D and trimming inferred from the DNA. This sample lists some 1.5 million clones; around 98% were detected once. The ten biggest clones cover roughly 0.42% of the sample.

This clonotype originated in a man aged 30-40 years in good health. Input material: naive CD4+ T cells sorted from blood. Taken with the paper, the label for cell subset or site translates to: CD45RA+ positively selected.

The CDR3 is CASNSRDRVTGELFF. The DNA sequence follows: TGTGCCAGCAATAGCCGGGACAGGGTCACCGGGGAGCTGTTTTTT. The V and J genes are TRBV28 and TRBJ2-2, with 9 bases aligning to TRBD1. CDR1 and CDR2 were assigned from the germline V gene as MDHEN and SYDVKM. V and J are trimmed by 7 bases and 4 bases, and the gene matches miss 7 bases of the junction. The CDR3 has 15 amino acids, counting the end cysteine and phenylalanine. The CDR3 DNA has 45 bases and is translated from base 1.